One and the same sample provided the 13 T cell receptor beta chains below, sequenced in a study of blood T cells in healthy people across ages (dated by TCRdb to between 2014 and 2017). Library preparation used 5' RACE. The run used an Illumina HiSeq 2500. A second PCR of 7 to 11 cycles was performed with a sample-barcoded 5' primer and a J-beta primer mix. The public reads were reprocessed in TCRdb via fastp at Q25 and MiXCR, keeping in-frame beta chains. Every entry covers one CDR3 protein and lists the most common genes and DNA from its rows. Here the sample has about 1,400,000 distinct CDR3 sequences; roughly 64% occur a single time. The ten largest make up 6.7% of the sample. The sequencing sample was made of blood. These receptors came from a young man in good health.

The table lists this clonotype with a few counts. The J gene is TRBJ1-5, the V gene TRBV21-1. TRBV21-1 is flagged as a pseudogene. This CDR3 spans 15 amino acids. The CDR3 reads CASSKGGRANQPQHF. CDR3 DNA sequence: TGTGCCAGCAGCAAAGGGGGGAGGGCTAATCAGCCCCAGCATTTT.

The V and J genes are TRBV5-1 and TRBJ2-7; D remains ambiguous. V lost 0 bases and J 2 bases, leaving 9 bases between the germline ends. The CDR3 runs 14 residues. Germline assignment: CDR1 SGHRS and CDR2 YFSETQ. The CDR3 coding sequence is TGCGCCAGCAGCTTGGAGTCCGCCACCTACGAGCAGTACTTC. Amino acids: CASSLESATYEQYF.

DNA of the CDR3: TGCAGTGCTTTCCCCGGGACTGGAACAGATACGCAGTATTTT. Its translation is CSAFPGTGTDTQYF. The chain carries TRBV20-1 and TRBJ2-3, with a tentative D call TRBD2 (6 bases). CDR1 and CDR2 from the germline V gene are DFQATT and SNEGSKA (reference sequence). This CDR3 is 14 amino acids long. V shed 5 bases and J shed 3 bases, with 15 bases lying between them.

The chain has TRBV29-1 and TRBJ1-2; no definite D call. The germline CDR1 and CDR2 sequences are SQVTM and ANQGSEA. The CDR3 covers 13 residues. Trimming took 1 base from V and 4 from J, leaving 10 bases between them. CDR3 bases: TGCAGCGTTGAAGTAACGCGGGCCTATGGCTACACCTTC. Translating it yields CSVEVTRAYGYTF.

The chain recombines TRBV7-2 with TRBJ2-1, with D maybe TRBD2 (5 bases). The V end was cut by 5 bases, the J end by 4 bases, with 15 bases between. CDR3 length equals 15 residues. Germline loops: CDR1 SGHTA, CDR2 FQGNSA. This chain's CDR3 is CASSNTRVLYNEQFF. The CDR3 DNA is TGTGCCAGCAGCAATACTAGAGTCCTATACAATGAGCAGTTCTTC.

The V call is TRBV28, the J call TRBJ2-7, with D unclear. The DNA end is a closer match to TRBJ2-5, so the J assignment may be wrong. CDR3 size: 13 residues. The germline V gene encodes CDR1 MDHEN and CDR2 SYDVKM. Here the CDR3 DNA reads TGTGCCACCATCCCTAGTTCGGAAGAGACCCAGTACTTC. It specifies CATIPSSEETQYF.

V and J are TRBV12-3 or TRBV12-4 and TRBJ2-7; no clear D gene. The J call may be faulty, since TRBJ2-5 better matches the DNA end. This CDR3 has 14 amino acids. The CDR3 region is CAITWRFVEETQYF. CDR3 nucleotide sequence: TGTGCCATCACCTGGCGATTTGTCGAAGAGACCCAGTACTTC.

The chain links TRBV29-1 to TRBJ2-1, with TRBD2 matching over 12 bases. CDR1 SQVTM and CDR2 ANQGSEA come from the germline V gene. The V and J ends lost 6 bases and 7 bases, in that order; junction bases with no gene match: 10. This CDR3 comprises 15 residues. The CDR3 loop is CSVTPASGRVNEQFF. CDR3 coding DNA: TGCAGCGTGACCCCGGCTAGCGGGAGGGTGAATGAGCAGTTCTTC.

The J gene is TRBJ1-1, the V gene TRBV4-1; no clear D. Trimming removed 6 bases from V and 4 bases from J, with 15 bases in between. The germline gives CDR1 MGHRA, CDR2 YSYEKL. This CDR3 contains 14 residues. The CDR3, as DNA: TGCGCCAGCAGTCAAAGTACGAAGAGCACTGAAGCTTTCTTT. Translation gives CASSQSTKSTEAFF.

The V gene is TRBV3-1, the J gene TRBJ2-3; 11 positions match TRBD2. The germline gives CDR1 LGHDT, CDR2 YNNKEL (reference sequence). V trimming: 4 bases; J trimming: 0 bases; junction bases outside the gene matches: 12. The CDR3 runs 19 residues. CDR3 region: CASSPPGLAAPSSTDTQYF. The CDR3 region has the DNA TGTGCCAGCAGCCCTCCGGGACTAGCGGCACCCTCTAGCACAGATACGCAGTATTTT.

V usage is TRBV6-5 and J usage is TRBJ2-5; D is unresolved. This CDR3 spans 13 amino acids. V dropped 5 bases and J dropped 5 bases, with 12 bases sitting between them. Germline V gives CDR1 MNHEY, CDR2 SVGAGI. As DNA, the CDR3 is TGTGCCAGCAGTCCCGACCAAGGGGAGACCCAGTACTTC. Protein sequence: CASSPDQGETQYF.

The gene calls are TRBV25-1 and TRBJ2-7, with 11 bases matching TRBD2. CDR3 length: 13 amino acids. From germline, CDR1 is MGHDK and CDR2 SYGVNS. V was pared by 4 bases and J by 5 bases, with 1 base of the junction left unmatched. The CDR3 loop is CASSGLAGNEQYF. The DNA for the CDR3 is TGTGCCAGCAGTGGACTAGCGGGAAACGAGCAGTACTTC.

This clonotype was counted only a few times. The chain joins TRBV11-2 to TRBJ2-5; D not resolved. Germline V CDR1 and CDR2: SGHAT, FQNNGV. Trimming shortened V by 3 bases and J by 8 bases, and 10 bases separated the two germline ends. The CDR3 consists of 12 residues. The CDR3 region is CASSLDSITQYF. CDR3 nucleotide sequence: TGTGCCAGCAGCTTGGATAGTATTACCCAGTACTTC.